This TCR beta chain was observed in a study of OX40 agonist ivuxolimab in advanced cancers. Data came from immunoSEQ multiplex PCR; TCRdb stores just in-frame clones and leaves some out. The data show about 79,000 clones, with roughly 87% seen just once and 0.33% held by the top ten. The CDR3 totals 13 residues. The ends were cut back, 4 bases at V and 1 base at J, with 7 bases in the middle. CDR1 is SGHDT and CDR2 is YYEEEE in the germline V gene. This chain joins TRBV5-6 and TRBJ2-3; a weak D match, TRBD2 (5 bases). This clonotype was obtained from an adult with an advanced solid tumor such as melanoma, head and neck, liver or kidney cancer. This specimen was CD4+ or CD8+ T cells sorted from blood, taken in a trial of the OX40 agonist ivuxolimab. CDR3 DNA: TGTGCCAGCAGCCAAGCGGGCACAGATACGCAGTATTTT. It specifies CASSQAGTDTQYF. The whole variable domain, filled in from reference TRBV5-6 and TRBJ2-3, reads DAGVTQSPTHLIKTRGQQVTLRCSPKSGHDTVSWYQQALGQGPQFIFQYYEEEERQRGNFPDRFSGHQFPNYSSELNVNALLLGDSALYLCASSQAGTDTQYFGPGTRLTVL.